This T cell receptor (beta chain) was recovered during a study of cytotoxic CD8 clonotypes in ibrutinib-treated CLL. Repertoires were generated with immunoSEQ multiplex PCR, while TCRdb's copy carries only in-frame clones and drops some. Seen here are about 130,000 clones, 70% to 90% observed once, and the top ten hold around 2%. The CDR3 covers 13 residues. In germline, CDR1 is MDHEN, CDR2 SYDVKM. V was pared by 3 bases and J by 11 bases, with 14 bases between. The rearrangement links TRBV28 to TRBJ1-5; D call uncertain. The sequence came from a human donor with chronic lymphocytic leukemia. The sample consisted of PBMCs, taken after 24 months of ibrutinib treatment. CDR3 amino acids: CASSFPGRGAQHF. DNA for the CDR3: TGTGCCAGCAGTTTCCCAGGCCGCGGGGCCCAGCATTTT.